This TCR beta chain appears in the sequencing data of a study of T cells after yellow fever vaccination. UMIs and a universal primer site were added when TCR cDNA was made by 5'RACE template switching. TCRdb ran MiXCR on the 5' RACE reads and lists one entry per CDR3 protein. The sample holds 200,000 to 300,000 distinct CDR3 sequences, less than 7.5% seen once. Study results and limitations: The booster saw the reappearance of most primary-vaccination clones (approximately 97% CD4, 88% CD8). Contamination of FACS-sorted repertoires by abundant clonotypes from the bulk population could occur.

Comments on this clonotype: Its antigen is currently unknown.

The sequence was collected from a man aged 30 to 39 who received the YFV17D yellow fever vaccine. Material: CD4+ T cells sorted from PBMCs, obtained on the day of the yellow fever booster vaccination.

CDR3 sequence reads: CASSESGGAFNEQFF. The CDR3 DNA reads as TGCGCCAGCAGCGAATCAGGGGGCGCCTTCAATGAGCAGTTCTTC. The V gene is TRBV5-1, the J gene TRBJ2-1; 8 bases map to TRBD1. This CDR3 contains 15 residues. Germline assignment: CDR1 SGHRS and CDR2 YFSETQ. The J segment lost 6 bases and the V segment lost 4 bases, leaving 9 bases of the junction unmatched.